The 21 T cell receptor beta chains presented below share a single source sample, sequenced in a study of T cell responses to AZD1222 COVID-19 vaccine (dated by TCRdb to about 2021). Libraries were prepared through the immunoSEQ multiplex PCR assay. The source is immuneACCESS, and TCRdb retained only in-frame sequences with V and J called. Part of the clones is not carried over; for the studies checked, unresolved V genes explain less than half of this, and the remainder is unexplained. The table for this sample lists fewer than 110,000 clones; roughly 87% of them were counted only once. 3.5% to 5% of the sample is held by the ten biggest clonotypes. The time point label corresponds to: baseline before first vaccination. This material consisted of peripheral blood, taken on day 0 of AZD1222 vaccination. Every receptor here comes from an adult in good health.

Only a few counts were recorded for this clone. This rearrangement joins TRBV25-1 to TRBJ1-2; 8 bases line up with TRBD1. Germline assignment: CDR1 MGHDK and CDR2 SYGVNS. The V gene end was trimmed by 4 bases and the J gene end by 4 bases; junction bases not matched to a gene: 5. This CDR3 has 14 residues. The CDR3 reads CASSGDGTGYGYTF. In DNA form, the CDR3 reads TGTGCCAGCAGTGGAGACGGGACAGGCTATGGCTACACCTTC.

V usage is TRBV7-2 and J usage is TRBJ2-3; no firm D call. Trimming took off 6 bases at V and 0 bases at J, with 19 bases between the two ends. From germline, CDR1 is SGHTA and CDR2 FQGNSA. CDR3 size: 17 residues. The CDR3 sequence is CASRSGPTLSSTDTQYF. CDR3 DNA: TGTGCCAGCAGATCCGGACCTACCCTATCTAGCACAGATACGCAGTATTTT.

This chain connects TRBV28 to TRBJ2-1; TRBD1 matches 11 bases. Germline trimming cut 8 bases from V and 1 base from J; bases unmatched to any gene: 10. The germline V gene has CDR1 MDHEN and CDR2 SYDVKM. The CDR3 is 17 residues long. The CDR3 loop reads CASQSGQGARSYNEQFF. CDR3 bases: TGTGCCAGCCAGAGCGGACAGGGGGCAAGGTCCTACAATGAGCAGTTCTTC.

In this sample, this clone turned up a few times. This chain uses TRBV15 with TRBJ2-2; tentative D call: TRBD2 (6 bases). The V gene's germline CDR1 is LNHNV and CDR2 YYDKDF (reference sequence). The CDR3 sequence is 13 residues long. V was shortened by 1 base and J by 7 bases, with 7 bases between the two germline ends. This chain's CDR3 is CATSRVGGGELFF. CDR3 DNA sequence: TGTGCCACCAGCAGAGTGGGAGGCGGGGAGCTGTTTTTT.

The rearrangement joins TRBV11-2 to TRBJ1-5, with D possibly TRBD1 on 5 matching bases. V was pared by 5 bases and J by 4 bases, with 15 bases between. Germline V gene lookup returns CDR1 SGHAT and CDR2 FQNNGV. This CDR3 region has 15 residues. The CDR3 sequence: CASSPARGRNQPQHF. CDR3 nucleotide sequence: TGTGCCAGCAGCCCCGCGAGGGGTCGGAATCAGCCCCAGCATTTT.

This chain links TRBV6-2 or TRBV6-3 with TRBJ1-5; D gene uncertain. Germline CDR1 is MNHEY and CDR2 is SVGEGT. The CDR3 runs to 14 residues. V was pared by 2 bases and J by 3 bases, with 8 bases between. The chain's CDR3 is CASSYGSFNQPQHF. DNA of the CDR3: TGTGCCAGCAGTTACGGGTCATTCAATCAGCCCCAGCATTTT.

V and J are TRBV19 and TRBJ1-1; a possible D gene is TRBD1 (5 bases). The CDR3 is 14 amino acids. The germline V and J ends were trimmed by 7 bases and 0 bases, with 12 bases remaining between them. Germline values: CDR1 LNHDA, CDR2 SQIVND (reference sequence). CDR3 sequence: CASTQTEVNTEAFF. The CDR3 DNA follows: TGTGCCAGTACCCAGACAGAGGTGAACACTGAAGCTTTCTTT.

CDR3 sequence reads: CAWSVEAGGETQYF. The CDR3 DNA sequence: TGTGCCTGGAGTGTAGAGGCAGGGGGAGAGACCCAGTACTTC. The chain links TRBV30 to TRBJ2-5, with 7 bases aligning to TRBD1. Trimming removed 0 bases from V and 4 bases from J; junction bases left unmatched: 5. This CDR3 region has 14 residues. Germline CDR1 reads GTSNPN; CDR2 reads SVGIG (reference sequence).

CDR3 region: CASSPPSLRGGASEQFF. CDR3 bases: TGTGCCAGCAGCCCGCCATCGTTGCGCGGGGGGGCGAGTGAGCAGTTCTTC. The rearrangement joins TRBV7-7 to TRBJ2-1; 9 positions match TRBD2. Germline lookup yields CDR1 SSHAT and CDR2 FNYEAQ (reference sequence). Trimming cost V 5 bases and J 9 bases; bases outside gene matches: 17. This CDR3 comprises 17 residues.

The V gene is TRBV7-9, the J gene TRBJ2-5; D unresolved. V lost 1 base and J lost 3, with 9 bases in between. Germline V gives CDR1 SEHNR, CDR2 FQNEAQ (reference sequence). The CDR3 loop spans 14 amino acids. The CDR3 reads CASSLGRSKETQYF. In DNA, the CDR3 is TGTGCCAGCAGCTTAGGACGTAGTAAAGAGACCCAGTACTTC. Looking up the rest from reference TRBV7-9 and TRBJ2-5 gives the full variable domain: DTGVSQNPRHKITKRGQNVTFRCDPISEHNRLYWYRQTLGQGPEFLTYFQNEAQLEKSRLLSDRFSAERPKGSFSTLEIQRTEQGDSAMYLCASSLGRSKETQYFGPGTRLLVL.

The rearrangement joins TRBV27 to TRBJ1-1; no reliable D call. This CDR3 comprises 12 residues. CDR1 and CDR2 from the germline V gene are MNHEY and SMNVEV (reference sequence). V was cut by 6 bases and J by 7 bases, with 12 bases left in between. Here the CDR3 DNA reads TGTGCCAGCAGATATATCAAAGGTGAAGCTTTCTTT. Protein: CASRYIKGEAFF.

The V gene is TRBV6-5, the J gene TRBJ2-1, with a tentative D call TRBD2 (5 bases). In germline, CDR1 is MNHEY, CDR2 SVGAGI. The CDR3 loop spans 13 amino acids. The ends were cut back, 0 bases at V and 10 bases at J, with 10 bases in the middle. Here the CDR3 reads CASSYSPSGEQFF. CDR3 coding DNA: TGTGCCAGCAGTTACTCACCCAGCGGAGAGCAGTTCTTC.

The chain is built from TRBV6-2 or TRBV6-3 and TRBJ1-2; D is undetermined. In germline, CDR1 is MNHEY, CDR2 SVGEGT. V was cut by 2 bases and J by 8 bases, with 6 bases left in between. This CDR3 has 11 amino acids. CDR3 coding DNA: TGTGCCAGCAGTTACGTTTTCGGCTACACCTTC. Protein: CASSYVFGYTF.

This chain connects TRBV7-9 to TRBJ2-1; the D gene is possibly TRBD2 (5 bases). This CDR3 is built from 13 residues. Germline CDR1 is SEHNR and CDR2 is FQNEAQ (reference sequence). V was cut by 7 bases and J by 8 bases, with 15 bases left in between. The CDR3 region has the DNA TGTGCCAGCACCGTCCGTGGGAGCGATGAGCAGTTCTTC. Amino acids: CASTVRGSDEQFF.

The DNA for the CDR3 is TGTGCCAGCAGCCAACCGCCACAGAATCAGCCCCAGCATTTT. As protein: CASSQPPQNQPQHF. The chain recombines TRBV7-8 with TRBJ1-5; D gene unclear. Germline V gene data show CDR1 as SGHVS and CDR2 as FQNEAQ. This CDR3 spans 14 amino acids. V was shortened by 5 bases and J by 4 bases, with 12 bases between the two germline ends. Looking up the rest from reference TRBV7-8 and TRBJ1-5 gives the full variable domain: GAGVSQSPRYKVAKRGQDVALRCDPISGHVSLFWYQQALGQGPEFLTYFQNEAQLDKSGLPSDRFFAERPEGSVSTLKIQRTQQEDSAVYLCASSQPPQNQPQHFGDGTRLSIL.

This chain links TRBV19 with TRBJ2-3; TRBD1 matches at 7 bases. Germline V gene data show CDR1 as LNHDA and CDR2 as SQIVND (reference sequence). The CDR3 has 14 amino acids. With 9 bases clipped from V and 4 bases from J, the junction kept 10 bases outside the gene matches. The CDR3 is CASRDRTSPDTQYF. CDR3 DNA sequence: TGTGCCAGCCGGGACAGAACTTCCCCAGATACGCAGTATTTT. Looking up the rest from reference TRBV19 and TRBJ2-3 gives the full variable domain: DGGITQSPKYLFRKEGQNVTLSCEQNLNHDAMYWYRQDPGQGLRLIYYSQIVNDFQKGDIAEGYSVSREKKESFPLTVTSAQKNPTAFYLCASRDRTSPDTQYFGPGTRLTVL.

This clone turned up a few times. The chain is built from TRBV7-2 and TRBJ2-1; D might be TRBD1 or TRBD2, each matching 5 bases. This CDR3 has 13 amino acids. Trimming shortened V by 4 bases and J by 6 bases, and 10 bases separated the two germline ends. Per germline, CDR1 SGHTA and CDR2 FQGNSA. This CDR3 is CASSSGPSNEQFF. The DNA of the CDR3 is TGTGCCAGCAGCTCGGGGCCTAGCAATGAGCAGTTCTTC.

The chain uses TRBV5-4 and TRBJ2-7, with 7 bases identical to TRBD2. The germline gives CDR1 SGHNT, CDR2 YYREEE (reference sequence). The CDR3 consists of 15 residues. J lost 3 bases, V lost 2 bases, and 8 bases had no gene match. Here the CDR3 reads CASSFGLGGNYEQYF. The CDR3 DNA sequence: TGTGCCAGCAGCTTCGGCCTCGGGGGGAACTACGAGCAGTACTTC.

The chain combines TRBV7-6 with TRBJ1-3, with a tentative D call TRBD1 (5 bases). CDR3 size: 16 residues. Trimming removed 2 bases from V and 5 bases from J, with 16 bases in between. CDR1 and CDR2 (germline): SGHVS, FNYEAQ. The CDR3 DNA reads as TGTGCCAGCAGCTTAAGGGGAAAGCGAAGCCGAAACACCATATATTTT. Translating it yields CASSLRGKRSRNTIYF.

This clone appeared a single time. V is TRBV7-2 and J is TRBJ1-6; D not certain. This CDR3 contains 18 residues. Germline assignment: CDR1 SGHTA and CDR2 FQGNSA. V was clipped by 2 bases and J by 0 bases, with 14 bases between them. The CDR3 DNA sequence: TGTGCCAGCAGCTTATGGGGTCCTAGGAGCTCCTATAATTCACCCCTCCACTTT. Translated: CASSLWGPRSSYNSPLHF.

This rearrangement joins TRBV2 to TRBJ2-3, with TRBD2 matching 11 bases. This CDR3 has 16 residues. Per the germline V gene, CDR1 is SNHLY and CDR2 is FYNNEI. V shed 5 bases and J 0 bases; nucleotides not matched to a gene: 4. The CDR3 nucleotides read TGTGCCAGCAGTCTCCTAGCGGGAGGCAGCACAGATACGCAGTATTTT. Amino acid sequence: CASSLLAGGSTDTQYF.